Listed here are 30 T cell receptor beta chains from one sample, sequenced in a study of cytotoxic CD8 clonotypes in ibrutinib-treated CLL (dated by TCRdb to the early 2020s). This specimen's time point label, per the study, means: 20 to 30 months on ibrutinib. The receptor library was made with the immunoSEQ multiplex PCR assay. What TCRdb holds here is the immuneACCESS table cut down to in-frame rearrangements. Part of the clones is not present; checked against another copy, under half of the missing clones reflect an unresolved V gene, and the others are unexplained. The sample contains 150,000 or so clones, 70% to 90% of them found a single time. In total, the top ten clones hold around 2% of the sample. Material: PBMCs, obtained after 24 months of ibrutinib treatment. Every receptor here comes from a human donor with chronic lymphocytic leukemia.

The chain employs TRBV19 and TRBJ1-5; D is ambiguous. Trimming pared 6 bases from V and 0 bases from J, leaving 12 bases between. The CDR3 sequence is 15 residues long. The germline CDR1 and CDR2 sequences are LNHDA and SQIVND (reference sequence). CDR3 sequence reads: CASRSDLYSNQPQHF. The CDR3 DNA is TGTGCCAGTAGATCGGACCTATATAGCAATCAGCCCCAGCATTTT.

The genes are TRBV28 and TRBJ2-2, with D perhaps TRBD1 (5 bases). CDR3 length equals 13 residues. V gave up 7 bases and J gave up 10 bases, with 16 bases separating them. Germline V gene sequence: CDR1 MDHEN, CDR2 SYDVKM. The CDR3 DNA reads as TGTGCCAGCAATACCAGGGCGATCACGGAGCTGTTTTTT. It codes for CASNTRAITELFF.

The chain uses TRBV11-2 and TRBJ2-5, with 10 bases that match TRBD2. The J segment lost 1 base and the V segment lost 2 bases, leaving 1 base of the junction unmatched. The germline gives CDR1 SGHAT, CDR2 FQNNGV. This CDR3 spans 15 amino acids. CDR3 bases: TGTGCCAGCAGCTTAACTAGCGGGGTCCAAGAGACCCAGTACTTC. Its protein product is CASSLTSGVQETQYF. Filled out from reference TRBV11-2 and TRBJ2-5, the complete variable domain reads EAGVAQSPRYKIIEKRQSVAFWCNPISGHATLYWYQQILGQGPKLLIQFQNNGVVDDSQLPKDRFSAERLKGVDSTLKIQPAKLEDSAVYLCASSLTSGVQETQYFGPGTRLLVL.

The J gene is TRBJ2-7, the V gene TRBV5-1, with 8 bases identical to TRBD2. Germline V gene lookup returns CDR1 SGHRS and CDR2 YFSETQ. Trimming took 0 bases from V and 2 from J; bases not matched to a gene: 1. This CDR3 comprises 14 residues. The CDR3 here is CASSLASGPYEQYF. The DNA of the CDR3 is TGCGCCAGCAGCTTGGCTAGCGGGCCCTACGAGCAGTACTTC.

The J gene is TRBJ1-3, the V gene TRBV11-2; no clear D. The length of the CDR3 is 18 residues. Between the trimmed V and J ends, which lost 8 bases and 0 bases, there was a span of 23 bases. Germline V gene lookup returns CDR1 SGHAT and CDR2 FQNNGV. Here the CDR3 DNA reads TGTGCCAGCGCCCCCTTCGTCGGGCGGCCAGACTCTGGAAACACCATATATTTT. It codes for CASAPFVGRPDSGNTIYF.

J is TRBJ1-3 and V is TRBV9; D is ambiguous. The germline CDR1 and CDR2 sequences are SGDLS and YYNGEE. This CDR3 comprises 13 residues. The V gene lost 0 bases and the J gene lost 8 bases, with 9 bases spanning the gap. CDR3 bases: TGTGCCAGCAGCGTAGCGGGAAAGGACACCATATATTTT. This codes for CASSVAGKDTIYF.

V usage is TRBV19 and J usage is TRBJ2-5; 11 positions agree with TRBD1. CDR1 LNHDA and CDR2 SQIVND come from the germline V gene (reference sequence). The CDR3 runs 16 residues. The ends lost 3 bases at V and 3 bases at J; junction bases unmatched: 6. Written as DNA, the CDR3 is TGTGCCAGTAGTATTTCCCGGACAGGGGGCAAAGAGACCCAGTACTTC. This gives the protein CASSISRTGGKETQYF.

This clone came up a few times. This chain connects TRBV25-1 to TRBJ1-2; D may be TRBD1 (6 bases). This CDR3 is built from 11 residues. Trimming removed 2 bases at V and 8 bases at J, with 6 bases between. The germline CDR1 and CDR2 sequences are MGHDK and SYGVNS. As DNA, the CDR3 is TGTGCCAGCAGTGAAGGGGGCGGCTACACCTTC. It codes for CASSEGGGYTF.

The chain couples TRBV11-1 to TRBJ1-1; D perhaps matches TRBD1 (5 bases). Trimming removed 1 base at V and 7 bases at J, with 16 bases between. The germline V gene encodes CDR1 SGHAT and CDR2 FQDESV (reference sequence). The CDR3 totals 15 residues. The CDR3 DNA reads TGTGCCAGCAGCTTAGACGTGATCTCTCAGGGTGAAGCTTTCTTT. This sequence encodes CASSLDVISQGEAFF.

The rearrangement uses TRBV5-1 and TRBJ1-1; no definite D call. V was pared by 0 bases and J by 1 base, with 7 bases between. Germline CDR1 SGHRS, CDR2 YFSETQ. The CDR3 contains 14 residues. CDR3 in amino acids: CASSLEVSNTEAFF. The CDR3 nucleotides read TGCGCCAGCAGCTTGGAAGTTTCGAACACTGAAGCTTTCTTT.

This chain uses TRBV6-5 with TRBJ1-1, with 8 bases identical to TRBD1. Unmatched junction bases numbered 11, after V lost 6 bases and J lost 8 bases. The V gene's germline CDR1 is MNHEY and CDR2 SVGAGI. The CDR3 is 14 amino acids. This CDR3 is CASSDRGGDTEAFF. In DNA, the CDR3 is TGTGCCAGCAGCGACAGGGGCGGTGATACGGAAGCTTTCTTT.

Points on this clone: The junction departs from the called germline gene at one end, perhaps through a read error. The CDR3 loop reads CFAAGGWNEQFF. The CDR3 DNA is TGTTTCGCGGCGGGGGGCTGGAATGAGCAGTTCTTC. The chain employs TRBV29-1 and TRBJ2-1; 8 nucleotides match TRBD2. In germline, CDR1 is SQVTM, CDR2 ANQGSEA. The CDR3 is 12 residues long.

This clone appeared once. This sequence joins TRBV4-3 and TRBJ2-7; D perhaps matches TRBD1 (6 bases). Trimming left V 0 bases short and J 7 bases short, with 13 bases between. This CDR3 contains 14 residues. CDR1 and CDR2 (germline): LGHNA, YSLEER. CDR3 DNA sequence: TGCGCCAGCAGCCAAGATTTAACAGGGTGGGAGCAGTACTTC. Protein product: CASSQDLTGWEQYF.

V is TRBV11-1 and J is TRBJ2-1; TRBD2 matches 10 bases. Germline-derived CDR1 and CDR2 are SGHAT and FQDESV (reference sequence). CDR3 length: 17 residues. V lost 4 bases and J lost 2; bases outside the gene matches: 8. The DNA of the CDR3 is TGTGCCAGCAGCTCCTTACTAGCGGGACCACCCTACAATGAGCAGTTCTTC. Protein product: CASSSLLAGPPYNEQFF.

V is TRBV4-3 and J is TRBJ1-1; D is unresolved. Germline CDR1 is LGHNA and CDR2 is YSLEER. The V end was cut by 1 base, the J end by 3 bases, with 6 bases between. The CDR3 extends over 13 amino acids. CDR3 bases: TGCGCCAGCAGCCAAGCTGGGGACACTGAAGCTTTCTTT. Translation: CASSQAGDTEAFF.

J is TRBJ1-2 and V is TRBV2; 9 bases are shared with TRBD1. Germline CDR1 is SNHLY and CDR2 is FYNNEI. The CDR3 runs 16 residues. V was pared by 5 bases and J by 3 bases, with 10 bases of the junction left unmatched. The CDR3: CASSSVGQGSDYGYTF. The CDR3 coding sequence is TGTGCCAGCAGTTCCGTGGGACAGGGCTCGGACTATGGCTACACCTTC.

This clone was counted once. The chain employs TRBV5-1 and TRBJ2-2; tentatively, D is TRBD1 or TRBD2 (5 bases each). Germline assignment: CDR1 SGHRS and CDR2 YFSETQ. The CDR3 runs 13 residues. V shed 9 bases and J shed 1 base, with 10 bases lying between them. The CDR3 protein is CATRDGNTGELFF. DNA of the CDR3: TGCGCCACCAGGGACGGGAACACCGGGGAGCTGTTTTTT.

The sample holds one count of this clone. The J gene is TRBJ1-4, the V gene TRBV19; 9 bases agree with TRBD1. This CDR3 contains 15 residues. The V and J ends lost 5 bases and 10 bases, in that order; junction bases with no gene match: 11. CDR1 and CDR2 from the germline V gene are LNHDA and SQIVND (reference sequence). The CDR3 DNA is TGTGCCAGTAGTTCAGGACAGGGGCCCCTAAGAAAACTGTTTTTT. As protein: CASSSGQGPLRKLFF.

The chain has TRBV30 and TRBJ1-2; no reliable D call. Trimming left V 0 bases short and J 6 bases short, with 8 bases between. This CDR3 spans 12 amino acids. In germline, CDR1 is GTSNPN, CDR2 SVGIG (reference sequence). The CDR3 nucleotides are TGTGCCTGGAGTGTAAAAGGGAATGGCTACACCTTC. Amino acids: CAWSVKGNGYTF.

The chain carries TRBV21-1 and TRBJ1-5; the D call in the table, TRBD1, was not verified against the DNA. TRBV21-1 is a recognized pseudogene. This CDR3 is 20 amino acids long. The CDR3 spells CASSNGRGRGSVMGNQPQHF. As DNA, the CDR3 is TGTGCCAGCAGCAATGGAAGGGGCAGGGGGTCCGTAATGGGCAATCAGCCCCAGCATTTT.

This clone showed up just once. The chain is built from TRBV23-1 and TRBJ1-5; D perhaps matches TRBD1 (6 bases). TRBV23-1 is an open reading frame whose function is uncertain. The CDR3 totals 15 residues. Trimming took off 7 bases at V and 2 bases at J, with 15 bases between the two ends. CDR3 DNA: TGCGCCAGCATGGGGGGGGGCGCTGGCAATCAGCCCCAGCATTTT. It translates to CASMGGGAGNQPQHF.

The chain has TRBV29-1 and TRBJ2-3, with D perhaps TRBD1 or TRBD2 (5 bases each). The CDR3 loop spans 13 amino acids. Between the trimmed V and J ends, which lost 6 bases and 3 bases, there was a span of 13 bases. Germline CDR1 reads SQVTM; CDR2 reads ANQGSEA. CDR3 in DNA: TGCAGCGTATCCGGGACGATAACAGATACGCAGTATTTT. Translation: CSVSGTITDTQYF.

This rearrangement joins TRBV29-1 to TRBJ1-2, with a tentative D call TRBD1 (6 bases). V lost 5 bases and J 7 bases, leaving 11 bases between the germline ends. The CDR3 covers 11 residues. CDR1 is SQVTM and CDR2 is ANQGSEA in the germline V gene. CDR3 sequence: CSVRGGSGYTF. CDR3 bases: TGCAGCGTTCGAGGGGGTTCTGGCTACACCTTC.

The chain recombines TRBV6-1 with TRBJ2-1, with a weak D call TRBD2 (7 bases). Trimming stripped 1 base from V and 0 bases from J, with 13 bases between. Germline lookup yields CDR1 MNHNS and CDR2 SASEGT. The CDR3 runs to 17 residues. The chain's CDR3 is CASSEGGGGSSYNEQFF. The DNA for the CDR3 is TGTGCCAGCAGTGAAGGGGGGGGCGGGAGCTCCTACAATGAGCAGTTCTTC.

The CDR3 loop reads CAISGAGTQYF. DNA for the CDR3: TGTGCCATCTCAGGGGCTGGTACGCAGTATTTT. The V call is TRBV10-3, the J call TRBJ2-3, with a tentative D call TRBD1 (6 bases). CDR1 and CDR2 from the germline V gene are ENHRY and SYGVKD. V shed 8 bases and J shed 8 bases, with 11 bases lying between them. The CDR3 covers 11 residues.

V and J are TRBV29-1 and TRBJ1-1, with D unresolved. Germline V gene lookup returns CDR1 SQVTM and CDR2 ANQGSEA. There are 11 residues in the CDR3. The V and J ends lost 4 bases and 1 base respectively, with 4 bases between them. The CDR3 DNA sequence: TGCAGCGTTGGCTGGAACACTGAAGCTTTCTTT. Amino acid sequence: CSVGWNTEAFF.

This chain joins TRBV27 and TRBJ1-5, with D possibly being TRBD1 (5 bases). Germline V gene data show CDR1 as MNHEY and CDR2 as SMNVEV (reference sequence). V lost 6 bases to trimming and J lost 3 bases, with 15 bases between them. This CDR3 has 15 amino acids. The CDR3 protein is CASRSLARDNQPQHF. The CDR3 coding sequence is TGTGCCAGCAGGAGCCTAGCCAGGGACAATCAGCCCCAGCATTTT.

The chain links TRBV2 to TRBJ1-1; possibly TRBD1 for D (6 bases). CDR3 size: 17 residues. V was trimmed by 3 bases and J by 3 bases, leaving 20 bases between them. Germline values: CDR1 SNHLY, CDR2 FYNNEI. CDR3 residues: CASSEGQWARFDTEAFF. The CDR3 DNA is TGTGCCAGCAGTGAGGGACAATGGGCGCGATTCGACACTGAAGCTTTCTTT.

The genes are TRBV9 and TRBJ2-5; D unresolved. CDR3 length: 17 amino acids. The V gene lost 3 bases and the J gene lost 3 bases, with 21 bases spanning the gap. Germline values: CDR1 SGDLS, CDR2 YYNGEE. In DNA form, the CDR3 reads TGTGCCAGCAGCGCACGGAGCCAGAGAACCTTCGAAGAGACCCAGTACTTC. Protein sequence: CASSARSQRTFEETQYF.

The CDR3 nucleotides are TGTGCCAGCAGCGTAGAGACTGCAGGGACTGGAAACACCATATATTTT. Its translation is CASSVETAGTGNTIYF. This chain connects TRBV9 to TRBJ1-3; TRBD1 might be the D (5 bases). CDR1 and CDR2 from the germline V gene are SGDLS and YYNGEE. V dropped 0 bases and J dropped 2 bases, with 12 bases sitting between them. CDR3 size: 16 residues.